This note documents a single T cell receptor beta chain sequence. Between the trimmed V and J ends, which lost 5 bases and 6 bases, there was a span of 13 bases. The CDR3 runs 12 residues. Germline CDR1 reads SQVTM; CDR2 reads ANQGSEA. Original analysis: Counts of nucleated cells, estimated from reference gene primer amplification, were obtained. Assay: immunoSEQ multiplex PCR; the TCRdb copy retains only in-frame clones and omits some. V and J calls and clone size are copied from that table; D and trimming were computed from the DNA. This sample has about 78,000 clones, with 86% found just once. The sample is drawn from a study of blood T cell repertoires in COVID-19. In the study overall: COVID-19 samples from acute and convalescent phases originated in the United States, Italy and Spain. Sample material is recorded as cDNA or gDNA derived from T cells, B-cell-depleted T cells, or PBMCs.

This chain uses TRBV29-1 with TRBJ2-5, with TRBD1 as a possible D gene (7 bases). Material for sequencing was peripheral blood. The sequence was collected from a man over 45 with active or convalescent COVID-19. The CDR3 here is CSVQGGGKTQYF. CDR3 in DNA: TGCAGCGTTCAGGGGGGAGGAAAGACCCAGTACTTC.